The rows below give T cell receptor beta chains drawn from one sample of a study of T cell responses to AZD1222 COVID-19 vaccine. Assay used: immunoSEQ multiplex PCR; TCRdb lists only in-frame clones, some missing. The repertoire includes 95,000 to 110,000 clones, 86% of them detected once, and 3% to 3.5% sits in the top ten. Sequencing used peripheral blood, obtained 28 days after the second dose of the MenACWY control vaccine. The source is an adult who received the MenACWY meningococcal vaccine as a control. Both conserved end residues are part of each CDR3. The D gene is left open where the match is weak. Only some rows state a clone size, as once, few, many or a class for expanded clones.

D gene,clone size,V gene,J gene,CDR3 protein,CDR3 DNA
NA,NA,TRBV30,TRBJ1-2,CAWSRPTGGYTF,TGTGCCTGGAGTAGGCCTACGGGAGGCTACACCTTC
TRBD1,few,TRBV9,TRBJ1-2,CASSVRSQGGGYTF,TGTGCCAGCAGCGTGAGATCGCAGGGGGGTGGCTACACCTTC
NA,NA,TRBV5-8,TRBJ1-2,CASSFGATRGYTF,TGTGCCAGCAGCTTTGGTGCAACACGGGGCTACACCTTC
TRBD1,NA,TRBV7-2,TRBJ2-7,CASSLVGQGGLRPYEQYF,TGTGCCAGCAGCTTAGTGGGACAGGGGGGACTACGACCCTACGAGCAGTACTTC
TRBD1,NA,TRBV20-1,TRBJ1-5,CSASPGTGGVQPQHF,TGCAGTGCTAGTCCCGGGACAGGGGGCGTTCAGCCCCAGCATTTT
NA,NA,TRBV7-9,TRBJ2-7,CASSQYAQGYEQYF,TGTGCCAGCAGCCAATACGCACAGGGTTACGAGCAGTACTTC
TRBD1,NA,TRBV10-3,TRBJ1-2,CAISEAQGADGYTF,TGTGCCATCAGTGAGGCTCAGGGGGCTGATGGCTACACCTTC
NA,NA,TRBV5-1,TRBJ1-6,CASRLGPGGEGSPLHF,TGCGCCAGCAGGCTGGGCCCTGGTGGAGAAGGTTCACCCCTCCACTTT
TRBD1,NA,TRBV7-3,TRBJ2-3,CASSQGGPDTQYF,TGTGCCAGCTCTCAAGGGGGCCCAGATACGCAGTATTTT
TRBD1,NA,TRBV28,TRBJ1-1,CASREWDRPNTEAFF,TGTGCCAGCAGAGAATGGGACAGGCCGAACACTGAAGCTTTCTTT
TRBD1,NA,TRBV7-7,TRBJ2-5,CASSRDRTEETQYF,TGTGCTAGCAGCCGGGACAGGACCGAAGAGACCCAGTACTTC
TRBD1,NA,TRBV19,TRBJ1-4,CASSIGGQAATNEKLFF,TGTGCCAGTAGTATAGGGGGACAGGCTGCAACTAATGAAAAACTGTTTTTT
NA,NA,TRBV28,TRBJ1-4,CASSARASTNEKLFF,TGTGCCAGCAGCGCAAGGGCTTCAACTAATGAAAAACTGTTTTTT
TRBD1,NA,TRBV5-4,TRBJ2-3,CASGPTGQGVADTQYF,TGTGCCAGCGGGCCTACGGGACAGGGGGTCGCAGATACGCAGTATTTT
TRBD1,NA,TRBV19,TRBJ1-1,CASSITGVTEAFF,TGTGCCAGTAGTATAACAGGGGTCACTGAAGCTTTCTTT
NA,NA,TRBV5-1,TRBJ2-5,CASCRAASQETQYF,TGCGCCAGCTGCCGGGCAGCGTCCCAAGAGACCCAGTACTTC
NA,NA,TRBV7-9,TRBJ1-5,CASSYPGRNQPQHF,TGTGCCAGCAGCTATCCGGGACGCAATCAGCCCCAGCATTTT
NA,once,TRBV19,TRBJ1-2,CASSIGHLNYGYTF,TGTGCCAGTAGTATAGGGCACCTTAACTATGGCTACACCTTC
NA,NA,TRBV27,TRBJ1-1,CASSPRSGAEAFF,TGTGCCAGCAGTCCGAGGTCGGGCGCTGAAGCTTTCTTT
NA,few,TRBV18,TRBJ2-7,CASSPGTGSYEQYF,TGTGCCAGCTCACCAGGCACAGGGAGCTACGAGCAGTACTTC
TRBD1,NA,TRBV6-2/TRBV6-3,TRBJ2-3,CASSYGWRTGVPDTQYF,TGTGCCAGCAGTTACGGGTGGCGGACAGGGGTGCCAGATACGCAGTATTTT
NA,NA,TRBV7-2,TRBJ2-7,CASSPRTDTLSYEQYF,TGTGCCAGCAGCCCTAGGACAGACACGCTATCCTACGAGCAGTACTTC
TRBD1,NA,TRBV7-8,TRBJ2-7,CASSSPRSRDRGEQYF,TGTGCCAGCAGCTCCCCCCGGTCCCGGGACAGGGGCGAGCAGTACTTC
NA,NA,TRBV28,TRBJ1-2,CASSLRDTYGYTF,TGTGCCAGCAGCCTCCGGGACACCTATGGCTACACCTTC
TRBD2,NA,TRBV9,TRBJ2-1,CASSALAGAPNNEQFF,TGTGCCAGCAGCGCCTTAGCGGGGGCTCCCAACAATGAGCAGTTCTTC
TRBD1,NA,TRBV15,TRBJ2-5,CATSSYTGGDETQYF,TGTGCCACCAGCAGCTACACAGGGGGCGACGAGACCCAGTACTTC
TRBD1,NA,TRBV19,TRBJ2-5,CASSGTGEETQYF,TGTGCCAGTAGTGGGACAGGCGAAGAGACCCAGTACTTC
TRBD1,NA,TRBV6-2/TRBV6-3,TRBJ2-2,CASSYFGTGNTGELFF,TGTGCCAGCAGTTACTTTGGGACAGGGAACACCGGGGAGCTGTTTTTT
TRBD1,NA,TRBV4-2,TRBJ1-2,CASSQGQGANYGYTF,TGTGCCAGCAGCCAAGGACAGGGAGCGAACTATGGCTACACCTTC
NA,NA,TRBV3-1/TRBV3-2,TRBJ2-5,CASSRGSETQYF,TGTGCCAGCAGCCGAGGGTCGGAGACCCAGTACTTC
NA,NA,TRBV7-2,TRBJ2-3,CASSFGKGSDTQYF,TGTGCCAGCAGCTTTGGAAAGGGCTCAGATACGCAGTATTTT
NA,NA,TRBV7-6,TRBJ1-6,CASSPRHNSPLHF,TGTGCCAGCAGCCCCCGCCATAATTCACCCCTCCACTTT
NA,NA,TRBV10-2,TRBJ1-1,CASSGALNTEAFF,TGCGCCAGCAGTGGGGCCTTGAACACTGAAGCTTTCTTT